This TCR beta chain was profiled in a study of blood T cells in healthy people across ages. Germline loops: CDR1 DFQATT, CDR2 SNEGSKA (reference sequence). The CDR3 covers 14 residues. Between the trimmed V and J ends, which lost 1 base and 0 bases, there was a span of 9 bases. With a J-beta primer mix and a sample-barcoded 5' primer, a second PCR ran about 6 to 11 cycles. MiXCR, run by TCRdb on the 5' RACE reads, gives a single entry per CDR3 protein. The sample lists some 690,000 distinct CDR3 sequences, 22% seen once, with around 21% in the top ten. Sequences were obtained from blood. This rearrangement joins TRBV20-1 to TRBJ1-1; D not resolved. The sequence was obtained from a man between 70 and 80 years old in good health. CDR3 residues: CSARVLGLNTEAFF. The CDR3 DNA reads TGCAGTGCTAGAGTTCTAGGGTTGAACACTGAAGCTTTCTTT.